This paragraph covers one T cell receptor beta chain sequence. Its antigen has not been determined. It has no much larger one-base neighbor in the sample; base qualities were not kept. To sequence the TCRbeta CDR3 region, genomic DNA was isolated from the sorted cells. The immunoSEQ Assay was used for sequencing of TCRbeta CDR3 regions. Imported from immuneACCESS, the table was reduced by TCRdb to in-frame sequences with V and J called. These copies leave out some clones; in studies compared against another copy, an unresolved V gene accounts for under half, and the cause of the remainder is not known. The sample table lists around 66,000 clones, about 90% of them with a count of one. About 2% of the sample is held by the ten biggest clonotypes. This sample is part of a study of OX40 agonist ivuxolimab in advanced cancers. Regarding the study in general: Ivuxolimab was a fully human IgG2 agonistic monoclonal antibody targeting the costimulatory receptor OX40 (CD134). Intravenous ivuxolimab was administered to patients every 2 weeks at six dose levels: 0.01, 0.1, 0.3, 1.5, 3 and 10 mg/kg. Patients were allowed to have had prior anti-PD-1, anti-PD-L1 or anti-CTLA-4 therapy, and around two fifths of the dose-escalation patients had been treated with checkpoint inhibitors. The monotherapy dose-escalation portion (N ≈ 52 patients) of the phase I ivuxolimab trial is reported in the paper. Partial responses occurred in three dose-escalation patients, of whom one had hepatocellular carcinoma and two had cutaneous melanoma. The dose-escalation cohort was about 83% male with a mean age of about 65 years, ranging from roughly 23 to 80. Peripheral TCRbeta sequencing was intended to test whether TCR sequence diversity was altered and clonal T-cell expansion was caused by ivuxolimab. Of the approximately 50 dose-escalation patients, hepatocellular carcinoma was present in 19, melanoma in about 15, renal cell carcinoma in 9 and head and neck cancer in 9. Broader findings and caveats from the paper: After ivuxolimab, expanded clones were on average more numerous among CD8+ T cells than among CD4+ T cells. Partial responders in the 0.1-3.0 mg/kg groups had among the lowest normalized peripheral clonal expansion, especially among CD8+ T cells. The antigen specificity of the clonally expanded peripheral T cells was not determined. Clonal expansion of both CD4+ and CD8+ blood T cells was observed from baseline to week 6 at doses 0.1 to 3.0 mg/kg. Low levels of normalized T-cell clonal expansion were also seen in some nonresponding patients.

The trial excluded patients who had a history of autoimmune disease or who were on systemic immunosuppression. Peripheral blood for TCR sequencing was collected from all dose cohorts at baseline, on cycle 4 day 1, and on cycle 7 day 1. Samples came from an open-label, multicenter, first-in-human phase I dose-escalation trial of ivuxolimab. Adults with locally advanced or metastatic melanoma, renal cell carcinoma, hepatocellular carcinoma or head and neck squamous cell carcinoma were enrolled in the trial. CD4+ and CD8+ T cells were sorted separately from peripheral blood before TCR sequencing. Based on the germline V gene (reference sequence), the CDR1 and CDR2 sequences are GTSNPN and SVGIG. From the cysteine through the phenylalanine, the CDR3 covers 12 amino acids. Of all the DNA, just the CDR3 is kept, 36 bases in frame from base 1. Compared with germline, V lacks 1 base and J lacks 5 bases; bases without a gene match: 2.

This clonotype was sampled from an adult with an advanced solid tumor such as melanoma, head and neck, liver or kidney cancer. This specimen consisted of CD4+ or CD8+ T cells sorted from blood, obtained in a trial of the OX40 agonist ivuxolimab. In this chain, TRBV30 is recombined with TRBJ2-7, with 7 central nucleotides matching TRBD1. The sequenced DNA: TGTGCCTGGAGTGAACAGGGGAACGAGCAGTACTTC. Its translation reads: CAWSEQGNEQYF.